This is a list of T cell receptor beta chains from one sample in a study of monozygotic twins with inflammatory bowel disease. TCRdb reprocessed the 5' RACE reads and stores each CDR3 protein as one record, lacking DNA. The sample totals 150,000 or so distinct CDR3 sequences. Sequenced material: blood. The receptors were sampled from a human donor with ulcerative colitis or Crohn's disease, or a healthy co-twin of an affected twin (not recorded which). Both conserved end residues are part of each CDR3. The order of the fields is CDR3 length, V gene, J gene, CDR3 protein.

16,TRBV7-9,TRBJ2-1,CASSSATSGRRNEQFF
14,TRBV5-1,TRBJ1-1,CASSLSTGDTEAFF
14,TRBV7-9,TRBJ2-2,CASSLEPPGRELFF
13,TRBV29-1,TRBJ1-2,CSVEERRNYGYTF
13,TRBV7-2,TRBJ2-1,CASSLGLDNEQFF
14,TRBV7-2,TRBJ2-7,CASSFPPTAYEQYF
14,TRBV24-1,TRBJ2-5,CARRTSGPQETQYF
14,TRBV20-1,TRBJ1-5,CSASRTGVNQPQHF
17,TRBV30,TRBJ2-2,CACRGAPGGQSTGELFF
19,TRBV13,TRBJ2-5,CASSFKTFRDTERQETQYF
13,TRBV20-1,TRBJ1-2,CSATTGQGHGYTF
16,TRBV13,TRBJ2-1,CASSPSAANSYNEQFF
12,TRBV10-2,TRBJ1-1,CASSVRDREAFF
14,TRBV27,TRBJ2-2,CASSPGAEPGELFF
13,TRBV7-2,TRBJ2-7,CASSNREGYEQYF
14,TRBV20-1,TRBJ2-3,CSARGGYQVDTQYF
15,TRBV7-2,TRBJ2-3,CASTLGGVVTDTQYF
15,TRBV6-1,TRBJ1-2,CASSLPGGANYGYTF
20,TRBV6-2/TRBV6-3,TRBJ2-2,CASSYLQTGTAFANTGELFF
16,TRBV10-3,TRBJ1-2,CAISESGTPRAYGYTF
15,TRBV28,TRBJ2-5,CATLISGRFQETQYF
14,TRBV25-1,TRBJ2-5,CASRQTGYQETQYF
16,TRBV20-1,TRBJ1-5,CSASTPRGSPNQPQHF
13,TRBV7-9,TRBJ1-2,CASSSQGGSGYTF
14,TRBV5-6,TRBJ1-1,CASSNRQGYTEAFF
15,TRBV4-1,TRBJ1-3,CASSQGIYSGNTIYF
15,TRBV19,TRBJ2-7,CASSIGAGPFYEQYF
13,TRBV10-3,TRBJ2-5,CAISELERETQYF
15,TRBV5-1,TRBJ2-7,CASSSQTPGQHEQYF
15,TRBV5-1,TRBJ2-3,CASSFGGASTDTQYF
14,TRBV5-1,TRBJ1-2,CASSSKKHWDGYTF
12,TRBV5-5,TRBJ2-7,CASSFRGNEQYF
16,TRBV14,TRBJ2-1,CASSQAWREGGHEQFF
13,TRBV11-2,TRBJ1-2,CASSPRGGNGYTF
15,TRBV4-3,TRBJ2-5,CASSQDRGAEETQYF
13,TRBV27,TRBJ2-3,CASSLAVPDTRYF
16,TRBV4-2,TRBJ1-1,CASSQGPGQGGTEAFF
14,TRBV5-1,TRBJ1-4,CASSLGQRDKKLFF